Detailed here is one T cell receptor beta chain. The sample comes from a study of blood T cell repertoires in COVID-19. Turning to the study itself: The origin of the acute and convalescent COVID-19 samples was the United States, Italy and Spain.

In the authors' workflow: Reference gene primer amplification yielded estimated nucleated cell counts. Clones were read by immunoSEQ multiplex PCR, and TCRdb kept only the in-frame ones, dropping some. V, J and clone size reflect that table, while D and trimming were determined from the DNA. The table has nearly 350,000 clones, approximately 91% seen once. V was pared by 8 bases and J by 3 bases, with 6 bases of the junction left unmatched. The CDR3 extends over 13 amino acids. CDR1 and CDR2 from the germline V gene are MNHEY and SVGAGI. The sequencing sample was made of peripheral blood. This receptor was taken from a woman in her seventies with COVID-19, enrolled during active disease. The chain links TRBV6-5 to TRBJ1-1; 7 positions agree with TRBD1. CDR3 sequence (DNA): TGTGCCAGCTTACAGGGGACGCACACTGAAGCTTTCTTT. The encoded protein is CASLQGTHTEAFF.